This T cell receptor (beta chain) appears in the sequencing data of a study of blood T cell repertoires in COVID-19. Study-level information: PBMCs, B-cell-depleted T cells, or T cells were the source of the cDNA or gDNA that made up the material.

Method: immunoSEQ multiplex PCR; TCRdb's copy keeps in-frame clones and lacks some. The repertoire holds around 300,000 clones, with 75% to 95% as singletons. CDR1 is LGHNA, CDR2 YSLEER, per germline. V lost 1 base to trimming and J lost 4 bases, with 16 bases between them. The CDR3 length is 16 residues. Those enrolled in Seattle joined during active infection and were followed longitudinally afterward. The specimen sequenced was peripheral blood. This clonotype originated in a woman younger than 45 with COVID-19, enrolled during active disease. The chain links TRBV4-3 to TRBJ1-2; D gene unclear. CDR3 region: CASSQGEGRGGYGYTF. The CDR3 DNA is TGCGCCAGCAGCCAAGGGGAAGGGAGAGGAGGCTATGGCTACACCTTC.